The 7 T cell receptor beta chains given below trace back to one sample, sequenced in a study of response to subunit inactivated influenza vaccine. TCRdb redid the calling of the RT-PCR reads with MiXCR, one entry per CDR3 protein. The table has under 550,000 distinct CDR3 sequences, around 8% seen once; the top ten hold under 15%. The sequences come from PBMCs from blood, collected around 25 months after vaccination. The receptors were sampled from a man aged 45-69 years who received an inactivated influenza vaccine.

This clonotype was observed a handful of times. The chain employs TRBV23-1 and TRBJ2-3; 7 bases line up with TRBD1. TRBV23-1 is labeled an ORF, and its function is uncertain. This CDR3 contains 17 residues. V was pared by 5 bases and J by 3 bases, with 14 bases of the junction left unmatched. CDR3 DNA: TGCGCCAGCAGTAGGGGGCTTTGGGGCGCCCAGACAGATACGCAGTATTTT. It yields the protein CASSRGLWGAQTDTQYF.

V is TRBV4-2 and J is TRBJ2-5, with TRBD1 as a possible D gene (6 bases). The length of the CDR3 is 16 residues. Trimming took 0 bases from V and 1 from J, leaving 12 bases between them. Germline V gives CDR1 LGHNA, CDR2 YNFKEQ. CDR3 nucleotides: TGTGCCAGCAGCCAAGATCGTCAGGGGACCCAAGAGACCCAGTACTTC. Its protein product is CASSQDRQGTQETQYF.

The chain is built from TRBV18 and TRBJ1-1; D may be TRBD1 (5 bases). Germline V lookup: CDR1 KGHSH, CDR2 LQKENI. The CDR3 extends over 15 amino acids. V gave up 5 bases and J gave up 5 bases, with 18 bases separating them. The CDR3 bases are TGTGCCAGCTCAGCCCTAGGGGCGGCTGGGACTGAAGCTTTCTTT. Translated: CASSALGAAGTEAFF.

This clonotype was found a few times. This chain joins TRBV7-2 and TRBJ2-7; D may correspond to TRBD1 or TRBD2 (5 bases each). Germline V gene lookup returns CDR1 SGHTA and CDR2 FQGNSA. V lost 5 bases and J 2 bases, leaving 19 bases between the germline ends. The CDR3 is 16 residues long. CDR3 residues: CASSPPSWDRAYEQYF. The DNA for the CDR3 is TGTGCCAGCAGCCCTCCTTCTTGGGACCGCGCCTACGAGCAGTACTTC.

In this sample, this clonotype turned up a few times. The chain links TRBV7-9 to TRBJ1-5, with 11 bases aligning to TRBD1. The germline V gene has CDR1 SEHNR and CDR2 FQNEAQ (reference sequence). Trimming removed 5 bases from V and 3 bases from J; junction bases left unmatched: 6. CDR3 length equals 16 residues. CDR3 loop: CASSTWTGGHNQPQHF. CDR3 coding DNA: TGTGCCAGCAGCACATGGACAGGGGGCCACAATCAGCCCCAGCATTTT.

The J gene is TRBJ1-6, the V gene TRBV4-1, with D unresolved. Between the trimmed V and J ends, which lost 0 bases and 14 bases, there was a span of 5 bases. The CDR3 sequence is 11 residues long. Germline CDR1 and CDR2: MGHRA and YSYEKL. CDR3 in amino acids: CASSQDGTLHF. The DNA for the CDR3 is TGCGCCAGCAGCCAAGATGGGACCCTCCACTTT.

The chain joins TRBV25-1 to TRBJ2-5; tentative D call: TRBD1 (5 bases). Between the trimmed V and J ends, which lost 1 base and 5 bases, there was a span of 20 bases. CDR3 length: 17 residues. CDR1 is MGHDK, CDR2 SYGVNS, per germline. CDR3 sequence: CASSELGPAPARETQYF. CDR3 sequence (DNA): TGTGCCAGCAGTGAATTGGGGCCAGCGCCAGCTCGGGAGACCCAGTACTTC.